What follows are 4 T cell receptor beta chains derived from one specimen sequenced in a study of blood T cell repertoires in COVID-19. Sequencing used immunoSEQ multiplex PCR; TCRdb keeps in-frame clones, though not all of them. The table lists roughly 330,000 clones, more than 70% of them singletons. Sample: peripheral blood. Receptors were obtained from a woman in her forties or fifties with acute or convalescent COVID-19.

Here the CDR3 reads CASSVGGRSTYEQYF. In nucleotides, the CDR3 is TGTGCCAGCAGCGTAGGCGGGAGATCCACCTACGAGCAGTACTTC. The chain links TRBV9 to TRBJ2-7; TRBD2 agrees at 7 bases. The CDR3 spans 15 residues. CDR1 and CDR2 (germline): SGDLS, YYNGEE. Trimming cost V 0 bases and J 2 bases; bases outside gene matches: 5.

The V gene is TRBV7-2, the J gene TRBJ1-3; 8 bases agree with TRBD1. V trimming: 5 bases; J trimming: 1 base; junction bases outside the gene matches: 13. The CDR3 covers 18 residues. The germline V gene has CDR1 SGHTA and CDR2 FQGNSA. The CDR3 sequence: CASSPIRTRTGSGNTIYF. CDR3 sequence (DNA): TGTGCCAGCAGCCCGATTCGTACAAGGACAGGGTCTGGAAACACCATATATTTT.

This clone occurred a few times. The CDR3 sequence: CASSLSGGNIQYF. DNA for the CDR3: TGTGCCAGTAGTCTTTCGGGGGGGAACATTCAGTACTTC. The chain employs TRBV19 and TRBJ2-4, with 8 bases aligning to TRBD2. The CDR3 length is 13 residues. CDR1 and CDR2 from the germline V gene are LNHDA and SQIVND (reference sequence). After removal of 5 bases from V and 7 bases from J, the junction contained 4 bases not matched to a gene. Using reference TRBV19 and TRBJ2-4 for the parts outside the CDR3, the full variable domain is DGGITQSPKYLFRKEGQNVTLSCEQNLNHDAMYWYRQDPGQGLRLIYYSQIVNDFQKGDIAEGYSVSREKKESFPLTVTSAQKNPTAFYLCASSLSGGNIQYFGAGTRLSVL.

The chain combines TRBV19 with TRBJ1-6; TRBD1 might be the D (6 bases). CDR1 and CDR2 from the germline V gene are LNHDA and SQIVND (reference sequence). The CDR3 consists of 17 residues. V was clipped by 0 bases and J by 9 bases, with 18 bases between them. DNA for the CDR3: TGTGCCAGTAGTATAGATCGCTGGACAGTTGGTCGTTCACCCCTCCACTTT. It is translated as CASSIDRWTVGRSPLHF.